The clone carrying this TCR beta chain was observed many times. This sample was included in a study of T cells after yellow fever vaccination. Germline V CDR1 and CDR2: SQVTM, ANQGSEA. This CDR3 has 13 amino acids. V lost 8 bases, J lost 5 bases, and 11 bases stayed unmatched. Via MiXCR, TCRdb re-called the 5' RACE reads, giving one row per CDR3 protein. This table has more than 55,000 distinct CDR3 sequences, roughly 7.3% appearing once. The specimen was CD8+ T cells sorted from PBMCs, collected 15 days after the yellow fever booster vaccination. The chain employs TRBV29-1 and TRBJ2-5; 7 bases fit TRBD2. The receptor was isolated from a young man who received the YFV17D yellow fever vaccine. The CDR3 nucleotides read TGCAGCACCTTTGGGAGGGTCGGGGAGACCCAGTACTTC. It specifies CSTFGRVGETQYF. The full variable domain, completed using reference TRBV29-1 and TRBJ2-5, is SAVISQKPSRDICQRGTSLTIQCQVDSQVTMMFWYRQQPGQSLTLIATANQGSEATYESGFVIDKFPISRPNLTFSTLTVSNMSPEDSSIYLCSTFGRVGETQYFGPGTRLLVL.